The source of this T cell receptor (beta chain) is a study of blood T cell repertoires in COVID-19. As for the study in general: Samples came from the United States, Italy and Spain, spanning acute and convalescent COVID-19. From T cells, B-cell-depleted T cells, or PBMCs came the material, which was cDNA or gDNA.

Clones were sequenced by immunoSEQ multiplex PCR, and TCRdb holds only the in-frame ones, with some missing. The sample holds 150,000 to 200,000 clones, 70% to 90% seen once. CDR1 is SGHDN, CDR2 FVKESK, per germline. The CDR3 spans 13 residues. V lost 5 bases to trimming and J lost 3 bases, with 10 bases between them. The gene calls are TRBV14 and TRBJ2-5; D gene uncertain. The clonotype originates from a woman aged 25 to 45 with acute or convalescent COVID-19. Input material: peripheral blood. CDR3 region: CASSRDTEETQYF. DNA for the CDR3: TGTGCCAGCAGCAGAGACACAGAAGAGACCCAGTACTTC.